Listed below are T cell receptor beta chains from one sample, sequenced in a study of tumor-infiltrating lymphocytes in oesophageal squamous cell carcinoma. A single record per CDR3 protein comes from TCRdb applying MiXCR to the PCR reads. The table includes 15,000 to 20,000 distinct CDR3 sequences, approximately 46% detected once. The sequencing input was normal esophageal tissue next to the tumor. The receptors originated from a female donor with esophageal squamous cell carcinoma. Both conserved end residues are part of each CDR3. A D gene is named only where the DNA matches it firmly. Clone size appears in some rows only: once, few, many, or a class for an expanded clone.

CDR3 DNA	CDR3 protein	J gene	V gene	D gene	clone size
TGTGCCACCAGTGTTGGGGAGACCCAGTACTTC	CATSVGETQYF	TRBJ2-5	TRBV24-1	.	medium-sized
TGTGCCAGCAGCTACCCGGACGGGACGAGAGACCAGTACTTC	CASSYPDGTRDQYF	TRBJ2-5	TRBV7-9	.	many
TGTGCCAGCAGCTTAAGTAGCGGGTACACAGATACGCAGTATTTT	CASSLSSGYTDTQYF	TRBJ2-3	TRBV7-2	TRBD2	few
TGTGCCAGCTCACCAGGACCGAATCAGCCCCAGCATTTT	CASSPGPNQPQHF	TRBJ1-5	TRBV18	.	few
TGTGCCAGTGGACTTTCGATTGTCATTCAGTACTTC	CASGLSIVIQYF	TRBJ2-4	TRBV12-3/TRBV12-4	.	many
TGTGCCAGCAGCTTAGGGACCCCGGGAGCTTTCTTT	CASSLGTPGAFF	TRBJ1-1	TRBV28	.	medium-sized
TGTGCCAGCAGTAGGGGGCTTGTAGGCACTGAAGCTTTCTTT	CASSRGLVGTEAFF	TRBJ1-1	TRBV27	TRBD1	.
TGCAGTGCTAGATCTAGCGCGGGTTTAGAGACCCAGTACTTC	CSARSSAGLETQYF	TRBJ2-5	TRBV20-1	.	.
TGTGCCAGCAGTTTCGGAAGACTGAACACCGGGGAGCTGTTTTTT	CASSFGRLNTGELFF	TRBJ2-2	TRBV28	.	.
TGTGCCAGCAGTGAAAGGGGGGGCCGGAATTCACCCCTCCACTTC	CASSERGGRNSPLHF	TRBJ2-5	TRBV6-2/TRBV6-3	.	.
TGCGCCAGCAGCTTGGCCGGTGCTAATGAAAAACTGTTTTTT	CASSLAGANEKLFF	TRBJ1-4	TRBV5-1	.	many
TGTGCCAGCAGCCACCGGGGGGGGCAGGCTACCTACGAGCAGTACTTC	CASSHRGGQATYEQYF	TRBJ2-7	TRBV7-2	TRBD2	few
TGCGCCAGCAGCTTCGGCGGGGGCACCGGGGAGCTGTTTTTT	CASSFGGGTGELFF	TRBJ2-2	TRBV10-1	TRBD2	.
TGTGCTAGCAGCCAGGGACTAGCGGGGGCGGATGAGCAGTTCTTC	CASSQGLAGADEQFF	TRBJ2-1	TRBV4-1	TRBD2	.
TGTGCCAGCAGCTTAGACACGGAGCGCAATCAGCCCCAGCATTTT	CASSLDTERNQPQHF	TRBJ1-5	TRBV7-2	.	.
TGTGCCAGCAGCTCACGACGACAGGGGGATAGGAATGAGCAGTTCTTC	CASSSRRQGDRNEQFF	TRBJ2-1	TRBV7-9	TRBD1	few
TGTGCCACCAGCAGTTACCTCGGGGGGGAGACCCAGTACTTC	CATSSYLGGETQYF	TRBJ2-5	TRBV15	TRBD2	.
TGTGCCAGCAGTACCCGACAGGGAATGGAAGAAAAACTGTTTTTT	CASSTRQGMEEKLFF	TRBJ1-4	TRBV28	TRBD1	many
TGTGCCAGCAGTTACTCGTTGGGGCGCGGCTACACCTTC	CASSYSLGRGYTF	TRBJ1-2	TRBV6-6	.	many
TGTGCCAGCAGCGACCGGACTAGCGGGACAAGGAATGAGCAGTTCTTC	CASSDRTSGTRNEQFF	TRBJ2-1	TRBV7-2	TRBD2	many
TGTGCCAGCAGCTTAGCCTCGGGACAGGGAGGTTGGTACTACGAGCAGTACTTC	CASSLASGQGGWYYEQYF	TRBJ2-7	TRBV7-6	TRBD1	.
TGTGCCAGCAGATCGGACAGCTACGAGCAGTACTTC	CASRSDSYEQYF	TRBJ2-7	TRBV7-9	.	.